This paragraph reports one T cell receptor (beta chain). The data originate from a study of blood T cell repertoires in COVID-19. Study details: Acute and convalescent COVID-19 samples came from the United States, Italy and Spain. Sources were T cells, B-cell-depleted T cells, or PBMCs; the material itself was cDNA or gDNA.

V trimming: 5 bases; J trimming: 3 bases; junction bases outside the gene matches: 15. The CDR3 extends over 19 amino acids. CDR1 SEHNR and CDR2 FQNEAQ come from the germline V gene (reference sequence). In the source study's methods: Amplification from reference gene primers served as the basis for estimated nucleated cell counts. Libraries were prepared by immunoSEQ multiplex PCR; TCRdb keeps only in-frame clonotypes and omits some of them. The DNA gave D and trimming, while V, J and clone size come from that table. This repertoire shows about 35,000 clones, roughly 82% found once; its top ten account for approximately 40%.

The sequence was collected from an elderly man with active or convalescent COVID-19. V is TRBV7-9 and J is TRBJ2-3; 12 bases map to TRBD2. The sample was peripheral blood. The CDR3 bases are TGTGCCAGCAGCAAAACCCCCGGGACTAGCGGGTACGGAACAGATACGCAGTATTTT. It specifies CASSKTPGTSGYGTDTQYF.